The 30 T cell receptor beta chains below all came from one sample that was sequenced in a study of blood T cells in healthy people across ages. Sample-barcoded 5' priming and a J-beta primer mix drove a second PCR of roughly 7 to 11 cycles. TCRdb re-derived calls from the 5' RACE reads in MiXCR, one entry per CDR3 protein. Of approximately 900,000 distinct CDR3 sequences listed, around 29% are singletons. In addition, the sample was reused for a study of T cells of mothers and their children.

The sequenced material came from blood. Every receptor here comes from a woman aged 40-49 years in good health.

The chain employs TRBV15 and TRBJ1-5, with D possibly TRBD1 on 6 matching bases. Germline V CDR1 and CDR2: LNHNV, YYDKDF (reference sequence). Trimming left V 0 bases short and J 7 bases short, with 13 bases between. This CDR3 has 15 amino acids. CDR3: CATSRDQQGGQPQHF. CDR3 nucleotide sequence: TGTGCCACCAGCAGAGATCAACAGGGAGGCCAGCCCCAGCATTTT. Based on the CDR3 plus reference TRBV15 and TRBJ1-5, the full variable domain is DAMVIQNPRYQVTQFGKPVTLSCSQTLNHNVMYWYQQKSSQAPKLLFHYYDKDFNNEADTPDNFQSRRPNTSFCFLDIRSPGLGDTAMYLCATSRDQQGGQPQHFGDGTRLSIL.

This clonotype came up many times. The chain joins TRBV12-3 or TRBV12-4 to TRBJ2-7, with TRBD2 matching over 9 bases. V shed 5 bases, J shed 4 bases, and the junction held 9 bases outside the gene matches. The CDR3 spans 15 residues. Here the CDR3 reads CASSPGAGGGYEQYF. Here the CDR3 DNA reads TGTGCCAGCAGTCCCGGAGCGGGGGGTGGGTACGAGCAGTACTTC.

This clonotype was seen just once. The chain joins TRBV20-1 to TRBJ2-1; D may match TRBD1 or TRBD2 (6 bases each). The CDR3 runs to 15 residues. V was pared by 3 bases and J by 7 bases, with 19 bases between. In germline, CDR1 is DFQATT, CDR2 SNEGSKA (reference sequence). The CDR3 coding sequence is TGCAGTGCTAGCCTCCCTGCGGGAAGGGGGAATGAGCAGTTCTTC. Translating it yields CSASLPAGRGNEQFF.

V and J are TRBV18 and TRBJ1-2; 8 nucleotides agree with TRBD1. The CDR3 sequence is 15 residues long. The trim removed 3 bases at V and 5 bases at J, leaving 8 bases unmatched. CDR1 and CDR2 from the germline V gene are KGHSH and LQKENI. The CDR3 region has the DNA TGTGCCAGCTCACCCGGGGACAGGAGAATTTATGGCTACACCTTC. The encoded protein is CASSPGDRRIYGYTF. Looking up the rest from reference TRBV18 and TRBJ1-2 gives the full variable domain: NAGVMQNPRHLVRRRGQEARLRCSPMKGHSHVYWYRQLPEEGLKFMVYLQKENIIDESGMPKERFSAEFPKEGPSILRIQQVVRGDSAAYFCASSPGDRRIYGYTFGSGTRLTVV.

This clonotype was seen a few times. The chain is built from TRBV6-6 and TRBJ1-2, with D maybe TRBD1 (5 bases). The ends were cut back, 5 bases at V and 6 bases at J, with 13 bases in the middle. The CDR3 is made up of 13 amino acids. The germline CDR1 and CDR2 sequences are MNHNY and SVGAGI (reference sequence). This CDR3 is CASSLGREDGYTF. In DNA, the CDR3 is TGTGCCAGCAGTCTCGGCAGGGAGGATGGCTACACCTTC.

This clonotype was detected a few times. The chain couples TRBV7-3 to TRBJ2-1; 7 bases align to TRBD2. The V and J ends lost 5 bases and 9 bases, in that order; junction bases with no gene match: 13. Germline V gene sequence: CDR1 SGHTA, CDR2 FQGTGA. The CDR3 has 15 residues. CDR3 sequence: CASSRDYGGWGEQFF. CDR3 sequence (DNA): TGTGCCAGCAGCCGGGACTATGGGGGTTGGGGTGAGCAGTTCTTC.

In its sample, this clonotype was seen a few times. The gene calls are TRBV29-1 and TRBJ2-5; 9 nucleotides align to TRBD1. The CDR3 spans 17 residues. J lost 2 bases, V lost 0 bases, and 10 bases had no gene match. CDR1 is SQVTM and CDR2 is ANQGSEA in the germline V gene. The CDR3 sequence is CSVEDPGQGRPQETQYF. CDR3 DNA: TGCAGCGTTGAAGATCCGGGACAGGGAAGGCCTCAAGAGACCCAGTACTTC.

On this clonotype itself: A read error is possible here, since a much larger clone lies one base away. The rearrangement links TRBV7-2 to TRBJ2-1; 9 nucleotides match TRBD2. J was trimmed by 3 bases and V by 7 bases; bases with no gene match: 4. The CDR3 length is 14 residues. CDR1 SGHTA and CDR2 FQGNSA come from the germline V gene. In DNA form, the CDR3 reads TGTGCCAGCACCTCTAGCGGGGTCTACAATGAGCAGTTCTTC. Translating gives CASTSSGVYNEQFF. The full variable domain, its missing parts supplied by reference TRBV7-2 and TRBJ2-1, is GAGVSQSPSNKVTEKGKDVELRCDPISGHTALYWYRQSLGQGLEFLIYFQGNSAPDKSGLPSDRFSAERTGGSVSTLTIQRTQQEDSAVYLCASTSSGVYNEQFFGPGTRLTVL.

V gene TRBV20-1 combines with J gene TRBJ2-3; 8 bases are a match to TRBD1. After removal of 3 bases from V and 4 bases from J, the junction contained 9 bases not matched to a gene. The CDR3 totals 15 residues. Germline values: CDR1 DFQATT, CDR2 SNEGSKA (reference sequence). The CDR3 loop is CSARAWTGLADTQYF. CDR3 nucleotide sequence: TGCAGTGCTAGGGCTTGGACAGGGCTGGCAGATACGCAGTATTTT.

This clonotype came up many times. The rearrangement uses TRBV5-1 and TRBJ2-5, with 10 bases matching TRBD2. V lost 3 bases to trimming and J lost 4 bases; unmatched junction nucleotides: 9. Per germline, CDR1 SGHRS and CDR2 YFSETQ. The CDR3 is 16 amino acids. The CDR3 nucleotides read TGCGCCAGCAGCTCCGGAGCGGGGGGGAGTAGAGAGACCCAGTACTTC. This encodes CASSSGAGGSRETQYF.

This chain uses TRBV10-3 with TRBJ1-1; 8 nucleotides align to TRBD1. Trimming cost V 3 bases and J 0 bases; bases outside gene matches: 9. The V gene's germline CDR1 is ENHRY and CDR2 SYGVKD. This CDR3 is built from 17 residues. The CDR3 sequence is CAISDRTRTGLNTEAFF. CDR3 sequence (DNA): TGTGCCATCAGTGACCGAACTAGGACAGGGTTGAACACTGAAGCTTTCTTT.

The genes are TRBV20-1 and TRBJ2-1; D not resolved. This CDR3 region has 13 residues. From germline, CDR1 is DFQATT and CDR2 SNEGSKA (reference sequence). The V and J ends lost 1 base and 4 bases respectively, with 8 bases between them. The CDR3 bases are TGCAGTGCTAGAGGTCGCCTTTACAATGAGCAGTTCTTC. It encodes CSARGRLYNEQFF.

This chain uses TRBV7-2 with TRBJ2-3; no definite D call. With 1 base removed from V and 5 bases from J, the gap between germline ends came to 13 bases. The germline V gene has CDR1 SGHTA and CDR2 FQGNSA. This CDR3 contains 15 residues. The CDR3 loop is CASSLVRGIGDTQYF. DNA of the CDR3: TGTGCCAGCAGCTTAGTGCGCGGAATAGGAGATACGCAGTATTTT.

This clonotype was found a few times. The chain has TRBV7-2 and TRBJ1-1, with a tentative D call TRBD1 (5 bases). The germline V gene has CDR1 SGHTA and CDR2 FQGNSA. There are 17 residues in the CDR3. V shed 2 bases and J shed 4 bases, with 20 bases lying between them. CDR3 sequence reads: CASSLNNLGRGGTEAFF. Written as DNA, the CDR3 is TGTGCCAGCAGCTTAAACAATCTGGGACGGGGAGGCACTGAAGCTTTCTTT.

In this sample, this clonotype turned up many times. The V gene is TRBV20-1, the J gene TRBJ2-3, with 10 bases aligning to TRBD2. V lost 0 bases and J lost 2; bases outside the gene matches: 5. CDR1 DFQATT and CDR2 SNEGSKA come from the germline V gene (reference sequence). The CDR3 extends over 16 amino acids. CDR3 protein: CSARDPLAGDTDTQYF. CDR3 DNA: TGCAGTGCTAGAGATCCCCTAGCGGGGGACACAGATACGCAGTATTTT.

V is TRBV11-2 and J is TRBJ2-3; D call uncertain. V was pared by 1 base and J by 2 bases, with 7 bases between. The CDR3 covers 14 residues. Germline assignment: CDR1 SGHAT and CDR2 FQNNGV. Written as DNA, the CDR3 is TGTGCCAGCAGCTTAGGCCGGGCCACAGATACGCAGTATTTT. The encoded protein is CASSLGRATDTQYF.

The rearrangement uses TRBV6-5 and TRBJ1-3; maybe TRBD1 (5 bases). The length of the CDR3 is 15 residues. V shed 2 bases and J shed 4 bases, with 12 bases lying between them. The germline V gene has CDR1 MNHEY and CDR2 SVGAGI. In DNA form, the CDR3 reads TGTGCCAGCAGTTACAGGCGAGGGGCGGGAAACACCATATATTTT. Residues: CASSYRRGAGNTIYF.

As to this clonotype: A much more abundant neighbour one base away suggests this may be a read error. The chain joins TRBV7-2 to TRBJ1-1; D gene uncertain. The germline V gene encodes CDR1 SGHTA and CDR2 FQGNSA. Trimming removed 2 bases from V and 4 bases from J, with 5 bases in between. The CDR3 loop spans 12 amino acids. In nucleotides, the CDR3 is TGTGCCAGCAGCTTACAGAGCACTGAAGCTTTCTTT. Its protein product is CASSLQSTEAFF.

The CDR3 DNA reads as TGTGCCAGCAGTCTAGGGTTACATAACAATCAGCCCCAGCATTTT. It translates to CASSLGLHNNQPQHF. The chain recombines TRBV7-2 with TRBJ1-5; no definite D call. The CDR3 totals 15 residues. With 6 bases removed from V and 3 bases from J, the gap between germline ends came to 15 bases. Germline values: CDR1 SGHTA, CDR2 FQGNSA.

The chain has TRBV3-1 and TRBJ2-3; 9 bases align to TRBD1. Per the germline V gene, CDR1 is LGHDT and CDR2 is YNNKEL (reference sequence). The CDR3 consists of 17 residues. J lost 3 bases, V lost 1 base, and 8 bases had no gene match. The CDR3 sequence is CASSQGTGEVGTDTQYF. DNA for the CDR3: TGTGCCAGCAGCCAAGGGACAGGGGAAGTAGGAACAGATACGCAGTATTTT.

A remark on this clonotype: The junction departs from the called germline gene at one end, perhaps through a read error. The DNA of the CDR3 is TGCGCCGGCAGACCTAGCGGGGGGGCCTCCTACAATGAGCAGTTCTTC. Encoded protein: CAGRPSGGASYNEQFF. The chain uses TRBV5-1 and TRBJ2-1; 12 bases map to TRBD2. Germline V gene lookup returns CDR1 SGHRS and CDR2 YFSETQ. The CDR3 covers 16 residues.

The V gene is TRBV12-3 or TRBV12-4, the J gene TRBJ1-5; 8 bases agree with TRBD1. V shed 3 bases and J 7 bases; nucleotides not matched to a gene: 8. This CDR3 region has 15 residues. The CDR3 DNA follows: TGTGCCAGCAGTTTGCGGACAGGGAGGGAGCAGCCCCAGCATTTT. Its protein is CASSLRTGREQPQHF.

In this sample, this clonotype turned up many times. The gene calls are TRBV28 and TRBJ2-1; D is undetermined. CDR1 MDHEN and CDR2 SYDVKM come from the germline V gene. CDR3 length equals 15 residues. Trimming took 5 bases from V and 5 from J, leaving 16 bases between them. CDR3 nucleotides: TGTGCCAGCAGTGAAAGGTGGGGTCTCGACAATGAGCAGTTCTTC. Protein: CASSERWGLDNEQFF.

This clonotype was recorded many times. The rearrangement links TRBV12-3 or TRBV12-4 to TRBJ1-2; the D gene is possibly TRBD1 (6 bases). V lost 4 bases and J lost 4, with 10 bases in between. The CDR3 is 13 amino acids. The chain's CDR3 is CASSSGGGYGYTF. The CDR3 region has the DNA TGTGCCAGCAGTTCCGGAGGGGGCTATGGCTACACCTTC.

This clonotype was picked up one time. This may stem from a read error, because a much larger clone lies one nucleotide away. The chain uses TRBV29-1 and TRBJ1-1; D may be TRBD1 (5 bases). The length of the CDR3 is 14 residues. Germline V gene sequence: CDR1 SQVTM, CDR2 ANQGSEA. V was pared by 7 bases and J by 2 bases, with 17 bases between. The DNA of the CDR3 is TGCAGCGGTGCCTCGTGGGGCTCAAACACTGAAGCTTTCTTT. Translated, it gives CSGASWGSNTEAFF.

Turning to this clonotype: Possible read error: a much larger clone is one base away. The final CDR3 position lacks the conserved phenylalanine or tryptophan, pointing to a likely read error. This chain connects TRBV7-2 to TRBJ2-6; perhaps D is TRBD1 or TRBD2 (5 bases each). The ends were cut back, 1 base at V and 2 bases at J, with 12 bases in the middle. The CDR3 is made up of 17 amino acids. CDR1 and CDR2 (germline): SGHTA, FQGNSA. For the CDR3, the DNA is TGTGCCAGCAGCTTAGTGGGGGTTGTGGCTGGGGCCAACGTCCTGACTTAC. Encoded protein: CASSLVGVVAGANVLTY.

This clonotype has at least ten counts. CDR3 bases: TGCAGTGCTAGAGATACGGGACAGGGTTTTCCCTACGAGCAGTACTTC. It yields the protein CSARDTGQGFPYEQYF. The chain employs TRBV20-1 and TRBJ2-7; 9 nucleotides agree with TRBD1. The V gene end was trimmed by 0 bases and the J gene end by 2 bases; junction bases not matched to a gene: 8. The germline gives CDR1 DFQATT, CDR2 SNEGSKA (reference sequence). This CDR3 spans 16 amino acids.

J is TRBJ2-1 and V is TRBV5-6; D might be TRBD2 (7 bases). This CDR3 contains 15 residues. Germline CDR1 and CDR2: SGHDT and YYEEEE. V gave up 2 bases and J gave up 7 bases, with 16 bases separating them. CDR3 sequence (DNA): TGTGCCAGCAGCTTCGGGGCGGGGGCGAGGAATGAGCAGTTCTTC. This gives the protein CASSFGAGARNEQFF.

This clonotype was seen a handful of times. CDR3 DNA: TGTGCCAGCAGACTGACTAGCGGGGGGGCCCTAGGCACAGATACGCAGTATTTT. It translates to CASRLTSGGALGTDTQYF. The chain joins TRBV27 to TRBJ2-3, with 14 bases fitting TRBD2. Germline V gene lookup returns CDR1 MNHEY and CDR2 SMNVEV (reference sequence). The CDR3 is 18 amino acids. The V gene end was trimmed by 6 bases and the J gene end by 1 base; junction bases not matched to a gene: 9.

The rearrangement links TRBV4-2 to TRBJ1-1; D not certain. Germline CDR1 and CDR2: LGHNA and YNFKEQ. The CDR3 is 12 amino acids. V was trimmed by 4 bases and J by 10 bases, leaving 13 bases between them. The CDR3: CASSPPSGVAFF. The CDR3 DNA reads TGTGCCAGCAGCCCTCCGAGTGGGGTAGCTTTCTTT.